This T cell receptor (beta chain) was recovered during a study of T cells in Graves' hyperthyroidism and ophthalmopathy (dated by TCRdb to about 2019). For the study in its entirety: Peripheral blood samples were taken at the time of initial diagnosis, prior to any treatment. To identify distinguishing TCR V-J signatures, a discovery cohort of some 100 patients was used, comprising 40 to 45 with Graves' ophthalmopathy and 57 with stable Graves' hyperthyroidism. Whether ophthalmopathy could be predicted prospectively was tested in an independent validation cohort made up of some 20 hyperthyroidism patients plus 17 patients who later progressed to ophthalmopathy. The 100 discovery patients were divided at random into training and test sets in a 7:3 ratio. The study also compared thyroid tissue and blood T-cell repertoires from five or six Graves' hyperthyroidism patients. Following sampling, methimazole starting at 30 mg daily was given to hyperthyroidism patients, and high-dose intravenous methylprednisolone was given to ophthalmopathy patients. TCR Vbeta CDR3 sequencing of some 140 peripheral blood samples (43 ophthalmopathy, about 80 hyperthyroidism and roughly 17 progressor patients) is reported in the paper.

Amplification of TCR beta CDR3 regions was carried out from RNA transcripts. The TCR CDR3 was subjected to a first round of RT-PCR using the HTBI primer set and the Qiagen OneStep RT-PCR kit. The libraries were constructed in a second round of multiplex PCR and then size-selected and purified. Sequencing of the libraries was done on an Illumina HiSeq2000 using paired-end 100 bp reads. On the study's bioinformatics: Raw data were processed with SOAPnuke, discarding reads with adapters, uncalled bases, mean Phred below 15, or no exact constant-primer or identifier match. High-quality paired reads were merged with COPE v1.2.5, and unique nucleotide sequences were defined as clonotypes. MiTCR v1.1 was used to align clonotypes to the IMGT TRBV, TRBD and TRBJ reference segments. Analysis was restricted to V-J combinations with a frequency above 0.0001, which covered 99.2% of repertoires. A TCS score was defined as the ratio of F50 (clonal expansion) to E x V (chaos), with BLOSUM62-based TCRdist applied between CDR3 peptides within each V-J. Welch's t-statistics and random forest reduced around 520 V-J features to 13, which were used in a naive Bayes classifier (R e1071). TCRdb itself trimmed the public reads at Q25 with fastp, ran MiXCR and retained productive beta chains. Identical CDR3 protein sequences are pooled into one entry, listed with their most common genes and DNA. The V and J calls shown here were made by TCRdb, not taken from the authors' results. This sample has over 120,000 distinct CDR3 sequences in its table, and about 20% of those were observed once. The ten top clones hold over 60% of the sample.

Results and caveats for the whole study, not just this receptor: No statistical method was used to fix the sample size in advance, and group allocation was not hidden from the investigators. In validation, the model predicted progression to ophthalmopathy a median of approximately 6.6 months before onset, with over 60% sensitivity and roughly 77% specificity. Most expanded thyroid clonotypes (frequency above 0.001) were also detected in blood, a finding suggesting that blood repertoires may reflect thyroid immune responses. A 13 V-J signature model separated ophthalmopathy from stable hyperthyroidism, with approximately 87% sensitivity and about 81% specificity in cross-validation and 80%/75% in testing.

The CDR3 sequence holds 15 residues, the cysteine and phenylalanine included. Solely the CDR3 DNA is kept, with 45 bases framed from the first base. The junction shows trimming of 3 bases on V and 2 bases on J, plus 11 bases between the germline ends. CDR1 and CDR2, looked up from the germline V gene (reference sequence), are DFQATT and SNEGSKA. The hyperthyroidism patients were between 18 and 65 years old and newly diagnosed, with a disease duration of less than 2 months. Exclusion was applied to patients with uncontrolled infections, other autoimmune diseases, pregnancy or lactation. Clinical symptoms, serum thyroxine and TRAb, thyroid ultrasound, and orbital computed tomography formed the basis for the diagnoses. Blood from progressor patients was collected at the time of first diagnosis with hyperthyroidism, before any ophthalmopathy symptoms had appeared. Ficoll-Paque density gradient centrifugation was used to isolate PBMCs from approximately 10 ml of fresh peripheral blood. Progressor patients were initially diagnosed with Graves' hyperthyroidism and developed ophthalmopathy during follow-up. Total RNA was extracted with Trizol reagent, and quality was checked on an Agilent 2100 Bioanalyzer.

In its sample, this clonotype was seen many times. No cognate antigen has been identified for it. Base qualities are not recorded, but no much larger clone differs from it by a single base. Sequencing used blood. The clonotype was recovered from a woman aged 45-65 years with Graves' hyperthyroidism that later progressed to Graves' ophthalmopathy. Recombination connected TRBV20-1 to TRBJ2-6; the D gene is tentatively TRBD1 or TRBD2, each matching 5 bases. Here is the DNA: TGCAGTGCTAGCGTAAGGGGAGCTGGGGCCAACGTCCTGACTTTC. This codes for CSASVRGAGANVLTF.